A single T cell receptor (beta chain) is shown here with its context. In the original processing: Estimation of nucleated cell counts relied on the amplification of reference gene primers. Data came from immunoSEQ multiplex PCR; TCRdb stores just in-frame clones and leaves some out. V, J and clone size derive from that table, while D and trimming were established from the DNA sequence. The sample holds approximately 76,000 clones; almost 85% are singletons and the top ten take 11%. This specimen comes from a study of blood T cell repertoires in COVID-19. The wider study: Samples came from the United States, Italy and Spain, spanning acute and convalescent COVID-19. Sample material is recorded as cDNA or gDNA derived from T cells, B-cell-depleted T cells, or PBMCs.

CDR1 and CDR2 from the germline V gene are MNHEY and SVGEGT. The CDR3 loop spans 14 amino acids. J gave up 6 bases and V 6 bases, and 5 bases lay outside the gene matches. The sequence derives from a man between 50 and 59 years old with acute or convalescent COVID-19. Material: peripheral blood. The V call is TRBV6-2 or TRBV6-3, the J call TRBJ1-5; 10 bases line up with TRBD1. CDR3 DNA: TGTGCCAGCAGCACCGGGACAGGGGTTCAGCCCCAGCATTTT. Its translation is CASSTGTGVQPQHF.